This is a list of T cell receptor beta chains from one sample in a study of neurological immune-mediated disorders. Each CDR3 protein gets one entry after TCRdb re-called the 5' RACE reads with MiXCR. The sample has about 50,000 distinct CDR3 sequences, about 9.4% seen once. Sequences were obtained from PBMCs. Every receptor here comes from a man in his 70s with HTLV-1-associated myelopathy (HAM/TSP). CDR3s include the opening cysteine and the closing phenylalanine or tryptophan. A D gene is named only where the DNA matches it firmly. The size entry is marked missing in some rows and otherwise reads once, few, many or a size class.

CDR3nt | CDR3aa | j_gene | v_gene | abundance | d_gene
TGTGCCTCCGTCGGAGGAAATAGCAATCAGCCCCAGCATTTT | CASVGGNSNQPQHF | TRBJ1-5 | TRBV6-6 | . | .
TGTGCCAGCAGATACCTAGCGGGAGATGGGAAGACCCAGTACTTC | CASRYLAGDGKTQYF | TRBJ2-5 | TRBV27 | many | TRBD2
TGCAGTGCTAGTCTCTTCTATGGCTACACCTTC | CSASLFYGYTF | TRBJ1-2 | TRBV20-1 | many | .
TGTGCCAGCAGAGGGACGGAACCCACCTACGAGCAGTACTTC | CASRGTEPTYEQYF | TRBJ2-7 | TRBV21-1 | many | .
TGCAGTGCTAAGGAGGGGGGAAACATTCAGTACTTC | CSAKEGGNIQYF | TRBJ2-4 | TRBV20-1 | many | .
TGTGCCAGCAGCTTAGGACGAACAGGGGATGACTCCTACGAGCAGTACTTC | CASSLGRTGDDSYEQYF | TRBJ2-7 | TRBV7-9 | many | TRBD1
TGTGCCAGCAGCGCCCTAGCGAACTCCTACAATGAGCAGTTCTTC | CASSALANSYNEQFF | TRBJ2-1 | TRBV9 | many | .
TGCGCCAGCAGCCCCGGCGGGGGGCCCACTGAAGCTTTCTTT | CASSPGGGPTEAFF | TRBJ1-1 | TRBV5-1 | many | .
TGTGCCAGCAGCCAAGTTGTAGGCCTAGCGGAACCCTACGAGCAGTACTTC | CASSQVVGLAEPYEQYF | TRBJ2-7 | TRBV4-2 | many | TRBD2
TGTGCCAGCAGCAGACGACAGGACGACGAGCAGTACTTC | CASSRRQDDEQYF | TRBJ2-7 | TRBV7-9 | many | .
TGTGCCAGCACCACCGGGGAGTTTGGAACCGGGGAGCTGTTTTTT | CASTTGEFGTGELFF | TRBJ2-2 | TRBV18 | many | .
TGTGCCAGCGGTAAGCAGACACCCTACGAGCAGTACTTC | CASGKQTPYEQYF | TRBJ2-7 | TRBV5-6 | many | .
TGCGCCAGCAGCCAAGTCCCTGGACCCTCTGGGGCCAACGTCCTGACTTTC | CASSQVPGPSGANVLTF | TRBJ2-6 | TRBV4-3 | many | .
TGTGCCAGCAGCTCAAGCCATGTAGCGAGATCCTACAATGAGCAGTTCTTC | CASSSSHVARSYNEQFF | TRBJ2-1 | TRBV7-8 | many | .
TGTGCCAGCAGTTCCGCCGACGAGCAGTACTTC | CASSSADEQYF | TRBJ2-7 | TRBV6-5 | many | .
TGTGCCAGCAGTGAAAGGGGCCGGGTGAACACCGGGGAGCTGTTTTTT | CASSERGRVNTGELFF | TRBJ2-2 | TRBV25-1 | many | .
TGTGCCAGCAGTGAACTGGGCAGGGGAAGGGGATACACAGATACGCAGTATTTT | CASSELGRGRGYTDTQYF | TRBJ2-3 | TRBV6-1 | many | .
TGCGCCAGCAGCTTGGGGGACAGGGCGAGTCAGCCCCAGCATTTT | CASSLGDRASQPQHF | TRBJ1-5 | TRBV5-1 | many | TRBD1
TGCGCCAGCAGCCAAGAGCGGAGGGCTACGCAGTATTTT | CASSQERRATQYF | TRBJ2-3 | TRBV4-3 | few | .
TGTGCCAGCAGCGGAGGGGACAGGTTTTTTAGATCACCCCTCCACTTT | CASSGGDRFFRSPLHF | TRBJ1-6 | TRBV5-6 | many | TRBD1
TGCAGTGGTCGGGCTTACACAGATACGCAGTATTTT | CSGRAYTDTQYF | TRBJ2-3 | TRBV20-1 | many | .
TGCAGTGCCCCGGGGACAGTTAGCAATCAGCCCCAGCATTTT | CSAPGTVSNQPQHF | TRBJ1-5 | TRBV20-1 | many | TRBD1
TGCGCCAGCAGCATAACTCAGGGGCAGCCCCAGCATTTT | CASSITQGQPQHF | TRBJ1-5 | TRBV5-1 | many | .
TGCGCCAGCAGCGAAAATAGCAATCAGCCCCAGCATTTT | CASSENSNQPQHF | TRBJ1-5 | TRBV5-1 | many | .
TGTGCCAGCAGCCCGCTCCCCACCGAGGGGACCTCTGGAAACACCATATATTTT | CASSPLPTEGTSGNTIYF | TRBJ1-3 | TRBV5-5 | many | .
TGTGCCAGCAGCTCTGGGACAGGGGTCCTGGTCGGGGAGCTGTTTTTT | CASSSGTGVLVGELFF | TRBJ2-2 | TRBV7-9 | many | TRBD1
TGTGCCAGCAGTTTAAATGCGGGGTCGATCTATGGCTACACCTTC | CASSLNAGSIYGYTF | TRBJ1-2 | TRBV12-3/TRBV12-4 | few | .
TGTGCCAGCAGCTTGGGCGGACAGGGGGCCATTCGCTTC | CASSLGGQGAIRF | TRBJ2-1 | TRBV5-8 | many | TRBD1
TGTGCCAGCAAAAGGTATAATCGCAATCAGCCCCAGCATTTT | CASKRYNRNQPQHF | TRBJ1-5 | TRBV28 | many | .
TGTGCCAGCAGCTTAGCTGGGACTACAAATGAGCAGTTCTTC | CASSLAGTTNEQFF | TRBJ2-1 | TRBV7-9 | many | TRBD2
TGTGTCACCCCTGAGGACAGGGAGGAAAAACTGTTTTTT | CVTPEDREEKLFF | TRBJ1-4 | TRBV7-9 | . | TRBD1
TGCAGTGCTAGAGAGGGACAGGGGACCTACGAGCAGTACTTC | CSAREGQGTYEQYF | TRBJ2-7 | TRBV20-1 | many | TRBD1
TGTGCCAGCAGCATCCTACAGGGGGGCGAGCAGTACTTC | CASSILQGGEQYF | TRBJ2-7 | TRBV9 | many | TRBD1
TGTGCCAGCAGTCGACTAGCGGGAGACGGCACAGATACGCAGTATTTT | CASSRLAGDGTDTQYF | TRBJ2-3 | TRBV12-3/TRBV12-4 | many | TRBD2
TGCAGTGCTTGGGACCGGAACACCGGGGAGCTGTTTTTT | CSAWDRNTGELFF | TRBJ2-2 | TRBV20-1 | many | .
TGTGCCAGCAAGCGACAGGGTATCTCCTACGAGCAGTACTTC | CASKRQGISYEQYF | TRBJ2-7 | TRBV27 | few | TRBD1
TGTGCCAGCAGCTTAAAGACAGGGGGCGCAGATACGCAGTATTTT | CASSLKTGGADTQYF | TRBJ2-3 | TRBV7-2 | many | TRBD1
TGTGCCAGCATCTCTGGGGGGAAGTCCCAAGAGACCCAGTACTTC | CASISGGKSQETQYF | TRBJ2-5 | TRBV28 | many | .
TGCGCCAGCAGCCAAGGGTCTAGCGGAGCCTACAATGAGCAGTTCTTC | CASSQGSSGAYNEQFF | TRBJ2-1 | TRBV4-3 | few | TRBD2
TGCAGCGTTGTCACGGACGGATTCAATCAGCCCCAGCATTTT | CSVVTDGFNQPQHF | TRBJ1-5 | TRBV29-1 | many | .
TGTGCCACCAGAGCGGGACAGGGCTTCAACAATGAGCAGTTCTTC | CATRAGQGFNNEQFF | TRBJ2-1 | TRBV24-1 | many | TRBD1
TGTGCCAGCTCAGAGGACAGACACTCTGGGGCCAACGTCCTGACTTTC | CASSEDRHSGANVLTF | TRBJ2-6 | TRBV6-5 | many | .
TGTGCCAGCTGCCTTGACGGTTCCTACGAGCAGTACTTC | CASCLDGSYEQYF | TRBJ2-7 | TRBV11-2 | many | .
TGTGCCAGCGCCCTTGTGTTTCCCGGGGAGCTGTTTTTT | CASALVFPGELFF | TRBJ2-2 | TRBV6-2/TRBV6-3 | many | .
TGTGCCAGCAGTTCAAATAACAGGGGGTGGGCTGGCTACACCTTC | CASSSNNRGWAGYTF | TRBJ1-2 | TRBV27 | many | TRBD1
TGCAGTGCACCGGCCCGACTAGCGGGAACACAGACCCAGTACTTC | CSAPARLAGTQTQYF | TRBJ2-5 | TRBV20-1 | many | TRBD2
TGTGCCAGCAGTGATCTAGGACAGTGGGCCAATGAGCAGTTCTTC | CASSDLGQWANEQFF | TRBJ2-1 | TRBV6-1 | . | .
TGTGCCAGCAGCCCGGACAGAAAAGAGACCCAGTACTTC | CASSPDRKETQYF | TRBJ2-5 | TRBV7-9 | many | .
TGCAGTGCTAGTAGGGAAGTGGGATTTGGCTACACCTTC | CSASREVGFGYTF | TRBJ1-2 | TRBV20-1 | many | .
TGTGCCAGCAGCCTCGAGGGATCCCTCTTGAATGAGCAGTTCTTC | CASSLEGSLLNEQFF | TRBJ2-1 | TRBV5-6 | once | .
TGTGCCAGCAGTTCCCCCTGGGACAGCTACGAGCAGTACTTC | CASSSPWDSYEQYF | TRBJ2-7 | TRBV12-3/TRBV12-4 | many | TRBD1
TGTGCCAGCAGCCAGTGGACAGGCTACGAGCAGTACTTC | CASSQWTGYEQYF | TRBJ2-7 | TRBV11-2 | many | TRBD1
TGTGCCAGCGGACGGGAGGGCAATTACGAGCAGTACTTC | CASGREGNYEQYF | TRBJ2-7 | TRBV2 | many | TRBD2
TGTGCCAGCTCACCAGACGGAGAAAGAAACATTCAGTACTTC | CASSPDGERNIQYF | TRBJ2-4 | TRBV18 | many | .
TGTGCCACCAGTGATTCAGGCAGACTAACGGATACCGGGGAGCTGTTTTTT | CATSDSGRLTDTGELFF | TRBJ2-2 | TRBV24-1 | many | .